This entry lists 12 T cell receptor beta chains sequenced from one sample in a study of blood T cell repertoires in COVID-19. This table comes from immunoSEQ multiplex PCR, and its TCRdb copy is limited to in-frame clones, with some not included. The sample shows under 200,000 clones, approximately 86% of them seen only once. The specimen was peripheral blood. The receptors shown here come from a man aged 70 or older with active or convalescent COVID-19.

J is TRBJ2-7 and V is TRBV10-2, with TRBD2 matching over 7 bases. The trim removed 7 bases at V and 1 base at J, leaving 4 bases unmatched. Per the germline V gene, CDR1 is WSHSY and CDR2 is SAAADI. CDR3 length: 13 residues. The CDR3 nucleotides are TGCGCCAGCATGTCCGGGGGGTCCTACGAGCAGTACTTC. Its protein product is CASMSGGSYEQYF.

This chain joins TRBV9 and TRBJ2-5; D is unresolved. Trimming pared 0 bases from V and 2 bases from J, leaving 11 bases between. Germline-derived CDR1 and CDR2 are SGDLS and YYNGEE. The CDR3 contains 15 residues. The CDR3 nucleotides read TGTGCCAGCAGCGTAGCTGATTGGGCTCAAGAGACCCAGTACTTC. The encoded protein is CASSVADWAQETQYF. Full variable domain (missing parts from reference TRBV9 and TRBJ2-5): DSGVTQTPKHLITATGQRVTLRCSPRSGDLSVYWYQQSLDQGLQFLIQYYNGEERAKGNILERFSAQQFPDLHSELNLSSLELGDSALYFCASSVADWAQETQYFGPGTRLLVL.

The V and J genes are TRBV28 and TRBJ1-2, with 8 nucleotides matching TRBD1. The CDR3 contains 16 residues. V was pared by 6 bases and J by 1 base, with 10 bases of the junction left unmatched. Germline CDR1 reads MDHEN; CDR2 reads SYDVKM. The CDR3 DNA reads TGTGCCAGCAGCCTCGGTGGACAGGGACTTAACTATGGCTACACCTTC. This codes for CASSLGGQGLNYGYTF.

This chain joins TRBV30 and TRBJ2-3; 8 bases agree with TRBD1. Germline V gives CDR1 GTSNPN, CDR2 SVGIG (reference sequence). Unmatched junction bases numbered 7, after V lost 3 bases and J lost 5 bases. The CDR3 totals 14 residues. The DNA for the CDR3 is TGTGCCTGGAGCCCCGGACAGGGTCAAGATACGCAGTATTTT. Translating gives CAWSPGQGQDTQYF.

V gene TRBV18 combines with J gene TRBJ1-1; a weak D match, TRBD1 (5 bases). The CDR3 sequence is 14 residues long. Trimming removed 3 bases at V and 2 bases at J, with 10 bases between. Germline V gives CDR1 KGHSH, CDR2 LQKENI. CDR3 DNA sequence: TGTGCCAGCTCACCTAGGGGCCGAAACACTGAAGCTTTCTTT. It codes for CASSPRGRNTEAFF.

The chain combines TRBV5-6 with TRBJ2-1; 11 nucleotides align to TRBD1. From germline, CDR1 is SGHDT and CDR2 YYEEEE. This CDR3 region has 16 residues. V shed 0 bases and J 7 bases; nucleotides not matched to a gene: 6. The CDR3 here is CASSLELGQGANEQFF. As DNA, the CDR3 is TGTGCCAGCAGCTTGGAGCTCGGACAGGGGGCGAATGAGCAGTTCTTC.

CDR3 loop: CASSSQVVRQSYEQYF. The CDR3 DNA is TGTGCCAGTAGTTCCCAGGTCGTCAGACAGAGCTACGAGCAGTACTTC. The chain carries TRBV19 and TRBJ2-7, with TRBD1 as a possible D gene (5 bases). Germline values: CDR1 LNHDA, CDR2 SQIVND (reference sequence). This CDR3 has 16 residues. V lost 5 bases and J lost 3, with 20 bases in between.

The rearrangement joins TRBV2 to TRBJ2-7; 10 bases map to TRBD1. CDR1 is SNHLY, CDR2 FYNNEI, per germline. V lost 8 bases, J lost 6 bases, and 4 bases stayed unmatched. CDR3 length: 12 amino acids. This chain's CDR3 is CASSGTGAEQYF. The DNA for the CDR3 is TGTGCCAGCTCCGGGACAGGGGCCGAGCAGTACTTC.

This clone was observed a handful of times. The V gene is TRBV11-2, the J gene TRBJ1-1; D possibly corresponds to TRBD1 (5 bases). The CDR3 loop spans 15 amino acids. Germline CDR1 and CDR2: SGHAT and FQNNGV. V was cut by 6 bases and J by 4 bases, with 18 bases left in between. Written as DNA, the CDR3 is TGTGCCAGCAGTCTAGGGGTAGGGATCGCCACTGAAGCTTTCTTT. Protein: CASSLGVGIATEAFF.

The chain links TRBV9 to TRBJ2-3; the match to TRBD2 covers 7 bases. Germline V gives CDR1 SGDLS, CDR2 YYNGEE. The CDR3 runs 13 residues. The V segment lost 0 bases and the J segment 8 bases; nucleotides outside the gene matches: 3. CDR3 loop: CASSVVPGGTQYF. For the CDR3, the DNA is TGTGCCAGCAGCGTAGTGCCGGGGGGTACGCAGTATTTT.

The chain couples TRBV19 to TRBJ1-3; TRBD1 agrees at 7 bases. With V trimmed by 3 bases and J by 0 bases, 8 bases remained unmatched. This CDR3 region has 17 residues. Looked up from germline, CDR1 is LNHDA and CDR2 is SQIVND (reference sequence). CDR3 bases: TGTGCCAGTAGTATTGGAATACAGGGGACCTCTGGAAACACCATATATTTT. Translated: CASSIGIQGTSGNTIYF.

This clone was observed a single time. V usage is TRBV6-2 or TRBV6-3 and J usage is TRBJ2-2, with 8 bases fitting TRBD1. Germline CDR1 reads MNHEY; CDR2 reads SVGEGT. CDR3 length equals 15 residues. V shed 5 bases, J shed 4 bases, and the junction held 6 bases outside the gene matches. The CDR3 bases are TGTGCCAGCAGTGTGGCAGGGGGCATCACCGGGGAGCTGTTTTTT. Translating it yields CASSVAGGITGELFF.